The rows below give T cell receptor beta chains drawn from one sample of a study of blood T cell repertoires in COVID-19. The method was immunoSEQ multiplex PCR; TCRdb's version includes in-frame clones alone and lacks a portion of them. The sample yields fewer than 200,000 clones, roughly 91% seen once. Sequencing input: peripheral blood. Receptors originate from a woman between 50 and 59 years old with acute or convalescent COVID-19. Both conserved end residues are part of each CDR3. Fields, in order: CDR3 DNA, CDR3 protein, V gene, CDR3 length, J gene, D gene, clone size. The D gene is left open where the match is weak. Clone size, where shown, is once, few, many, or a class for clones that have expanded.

cdr3_nt: TGTGCCAGTAGTACCTTTAATGGCTACACCTTC
cdr3_aa: CASSTFNGYTF
v_call: TRBV19
cdr3_length: 11
j_call: TRBJ1-2
d_call: .
clone_size: .

cdr3_nt: TGTGCCGGGGGGGCAGGACTCTCAACTAATGAAAAACTGTTTTTT
cdr3_aa: CAGGAGLSTNEKLFF
v_call: TRBV2
cdr3_length: 15
j_call: TRBJ1-4
d_call: .
clone_size: .

cdr3_nt: TGTGCCACCAGTGATCACAGGAGCCCTAACACTGAAGCTTTCTTT
cdr3_aa: CATSDHRSPNTEAFF
v_call: TRBV24-1
cdr3_length: 15
j_call: TRBJ1-1
d_call: .
clone_size: once

cdr3_nt: TGTGCCAGCAGCTTGATCAGGAACACTGAAGCTTTCTTT
cdr3_aa: CASSLIRNTEAFF
v_call: TRBV5-8
cdr3_length: 13
j_call: TRBJ1-1
d_call: .
clone_size: many

cdr3_nt: TGTGCCAGCAGTGCCTACAGGGTCGAGGATGAAAAACTGTTTTTT
cdr3_aa: CASSAYRVEDEKLFF
v_call: TRBV6-2/TRBV6-3
cdr3_length: 15
j_call: TRBJ1-4
d_call: .
clone_size: .

cdr3_nt: TGTGCCAGCAGAGATAAACAGTATAGCAATCAGCCCCAGCATTTT
cdr3_aa: CASRDKQYSNQPQHF
v_call: TRBV6-5
cdr3_length: 15
j_call: TRBJ1-5
d_call: .
clone_size: .

cdr3_nt: TGCGCCAGCAGCTTGGCCTCGGGGATCGGGGAGCAGTACTTC
cdr3_aa: CASSLASGIGEQYF
v_call: TRBV5-1
cdr3_length: 14
j_call: TRBJ2-7
d_call: .
clone_size: once

cdr3_nt: TGTGCCAGCAGCCCCGGTTTGGGAAACACCATATATTTT
cdr3_aa: CASSPGLGNTIYF
v_call: TRBV7-9
cdr3_length: 13
j_call: TRBJ1-3
d_call: .
clone_size: .

cdr3_nt: TGTGCCAGCAGCCATTTTCCGGGGAAACTGTTTTTT
cdr3_aa: CASSHFPGKLFF
v_call: TRBV3-1/TRBV3-2
cdr3_length: 12
j_call: TRBJ1-4
d_call: .
clone_size: .

cdr3_nt: TGTGCCAGCAGTAACAGGGAAAGCTCCTACAATGAGCAGTTCTTC
cdr3_aa: CASSNRESSYNEQFF
v_call: TRBV6-2/TRBV6-3
cdr3_length: 15
j_call: TRBJ2-1
d_call: .
clone_size: once